These T cell receptor beta chains were read from a single sample in a study of blood T cell repertoires in COVID-19. Sequencing was performed with immunoSEQ multiplex PCR; in TCRdb, only in-frame clones are kept and a portion is missing. This sample has 200,000 or so clones, with 89% found just once. Sequenced input: PBMCs or T cells enriched from blood (not recorded which). The receptors derive from a woman between 35 and 50 years old with acute COVID-19. Both conserved end residues are part of each CDR3. Fields, in order: D gene, V gene, CDR3 length, clone size, J gene, CDR3 DNA, CDR3 protein. D genes are given only for firm matches. A clone size is listed for some rows: how often the clone was seen (once, few, many), or a class if it is expanded.

D: -; V: TRBV7-2; length: 16; size: once; J: TRBJ1-1; DNA: TGTGCCAGCAGCTTAACTCATAGTGCGGGGGATACTGAAGCTTTCTTT; CDR3: CASSLTHSAGDTEAFF
D: -; V: TRBV19; length: 13; size: few; J: TRBJ2-3; DNA: TGTGCCAGTAGTGGCGGAGGGAAAGATACGCAGTATTTT; CDR3: CASSGGGKDTQYF
D: -; V: TRBV7-2; length: 14; size: -; J: TRBJ1-3; DNA: TGTGCCAGCAGCTCGACAACCCCTGGAAACACCATATATTTT; CDR3: CASSSTTPGNTIYF
D: -; V: TRBV12-3/TRBV12-4; length: 13; size: -; J: TRBJ2-5; DNA: TGTGCCAGCAGTTTAGTCGGGCAAGAGACCCAGTACTTC; CDR3: CASSLVGQETQYF
D: TRBD1; V: TRBV5-5; length: 16; size: -; J: TRBJ1-6; DNA: TGTGCCAGCAGCCTTAGACAGGGATCCTATAATTCACCCCTCCACTTT; CDR3: CASSLRQGSYNSPLHF
D: -; V: TRBV6-6; length: 14; size: -; J: TRBJ1-4; DNA: TGTGCCAGCAGTCCGGACAGTCGAAGTGAAAAACTGTTTTTT; CDR3: CASSPDSRSEKLFF
D: TRBD1; V: TRBV7-6; length: 15; size: -; J: TRBJ2-3; DNA: TGTGCCAGCAGCCAACTGACAGGGAACACAGATACGCAGTATTTT; CDR3: CASSQLTGNTDTQYF
D: -; V: TRBV28; length: 14; size: -; J: TRBJ1-1; DNA: TGTGCCAGCAGTCCGGTCCCGGCGGGCACTGAAGCTTTCTTT; CDR3: CASSPVPAGTEAFF
D: -; V: TRBV12-3/TRBV12-4; length: 13; size: -; J: TRBJ1-2; DNA: TGTGCCAGCAGTCCCGGGACACCAGATGGCTACACCTTC; CDR3: CASSPGTPDGYTF
D: TRBD2; V: TRBV7-2; length: 15; size: -; J: TRBJ2-7; DNA: TGTGCCAGCAGCTCCGGGGGGGGATGGACCTACGAGCAGTACTTC; CDR3: CASSSGGGWTYEQYF
D: TRBD1; V: TRBV6-5; length: 15; size: -; J: TRBJ2-1; DNA: TGTGCCAGCAGTCCCGGGACAGGGGACTGGAATGAGCAGTTCTTC; CDR3: CASSPGTGDWNEQFF
D: TRBD2; V: TRBV4-1; length: 16; size: -; J: TRBJ2-3; DNA: TGCGCCAGCAGCGGATATGGGGGGGGGAGCACAGATACGCAGTATTTT; CDR3: CASSGYGGGSTDTQYF
D: -; V: TRBV15; length: 15; size: -; J: TRBJ2-2; DNA: TGTGCCACCAGCAGCAACAGGGCGAACACCGGGGAGCTGTTTTTT; CDR3: CATSSNRANTGELFF
D: -; V: TRBV5-1; length: 14; size: -; J: TRBJ2-7; DNA: TGCGCCAGCAGTACTCAGGGGGGTTCCTACGAGCAGTACTTC; CDR3: CASSTQGGSYEQYF
D: TRBD2; V: TRBV7-2; length: 18; size: -; J: TRBJ2-4; DNA: TGTGCCAGCAGCCTAACCCGATCTGGACTAGCGGGGAAAAACATTCAGTACTTC; CDR3: CASSLTRSGLAGKNIQYF
D: -; V: TRBV21-1; length: 14; size: -; J: TRBJ2-7; DNA: TGTGCCAGCCGAAGAAGGACAGGCACCTACGAGCAGTACTTC; CDR3: CASRRRTGTYEQYF
D: -; V: TRBV7-2; length: 14; size: -; J: TRBJ2-1; DNA: TGTGCCAGCAGCTTAGAGTGGGAGGGGGATGAGCAGTTCTTC; CDR3: CASSLEWEGDEQFF
D: -; V: TRBV4-2; length: 15; size: -; J: TRBJ1-2; DNA: TGTGCCAGCAGCCAAGGTGGCCCTCGGGATATAGGCTACACCTTC; CDR3: CASSQGGPRDIGYTF
D: -; V: TRBV29-1; length: 13; size: -; J: TRBJ1-1; DNA: TGCAGCGTTGCCTCAGGACGGGACAATGGGGCTTTCTTT; CDR3: CSVASGRDNGAFF
D: TRBD1; V: TRBV19; length: 16; size: -; J: TRBJ2-5; DNA: TGTGCCAGTAGTACAAACCGGGACAGGGGAGGGGAGACCCAGTACTTC; CDR3: CASSTNRDRGGETQYF
D: TRBD1; V: TRBV5-6; length: 16; size: -; J: TRBJ1-1; DNA: TGTGCCAGCAGCTTCGATACAGGGGAGACGAACACTGAAGCTTTCTTT; CDR3: CASSFDTGETNTEAFF
D: -; V: TRBV2; length: 14; size: -; J: TRBJ2-5; DNA: TGTGCCAGCAGTGAAGCTTCGTACCAAGAGACCCAGTACTTC; CDR3: CASSEASYQETQYF
D: TRBD2; V: TRBV3-1/TRBV3-2; length: 12; size: -; J: TRBJ2-1; DNA: TGTGCCAGCAGCCCCCCTAGCGGGAGGGAGTTCTTC; CDR3: CASSPPSGREFF
D: TRBD1; V: TRBV5-1; length: 13; size: -; J: TRBJ2-7; DNA: TGCGCCAGCAGCTTAGACAGGGCCTACGAGCAGTACTTC; CDR3: CASSLDRAYEQYF
D: -; V: TRBV4-2; length: 15; size: -; J: TRBJ2-3; DNA: TGTGCCAGCAGCCAACTAACGGGGGTAACAGATACGCAGTATTTT; CDR3: CASSQLTGVTDTQYF
D: -; V: TRBV7-8; length: 15; size: -; J: TRBJ2-3; DNA: TGTGCCAGCAGCTGGGCCGAAAGTGTTCCAGATACGCAGTATTTT; CDR3: CASSWAESVPDTQYF
D: TRBD1; V: TRBV2; length: 14; size: -; J: TRBJ2-7; DNA: TGTGCCAGCAGTATAGGGACAGGATCCTACGAGCAGTACTTC; CDR3: CASSIGTGSYEQYF
D: -; V: TRBV9; length: 17; size: -; J: TRBJ1-3; DNA: TGTGCCAGCAGAGAGACAGACAGAGGTGGGCCTGGAAACACCATATATTTT; CDR3: CASRETDRGGPGNTIYF
D: TRBD1; V: TRBV27; length: 16; size: -; J: TRBJ1-2; DNA: TGTGCCAGCAGTTTATCGGGTCGAGGGGACAGGAATGGCTACACCTTC; CDR3: CASSLSGRGDRNGYTF
D: -; V: TRBV3-1/TRBV3-2; length: 15; size: -; J: TRBJ1-4; DNA: TGTGCCAGCAGCTCGAGACAGACTTTAGGGGAAAAACTGTTTTTT; CDR3: CASSSRQTLGEKLFF
D: -; V: TRBV7-2; length: 17; size: -; J: TRBJ2-7; DNA: TGTGCCAGCAGCCTACCCGCCTCCCGGGCGGGCCGGGACGAGCAGTACTTC; CDR3: CASSLPASRAGRDEQYF
D: TRBD2; V: TRBV9; length: 16; size: -; J: TRBJ2-7; DNA: TGTGCCAGCAGCCACAGCAGATTAGCGGGAGTTTCCGAGCAGTACTTC; CDR3: CASSHSRLAGVSEQYF
D: TRBD1; V: TRBV5-1; length: 14; size: -; J: TRBJ2-4; DNA: TGCGCCAGCAGCACGGGGACAGGCAGGGACATTCAGTACTTC; CDR3: CASSTGTGRDIQYF
D: -; V: TRBV6-2/TRBV6-3; length: 15; size: -; J: TRBJ2-1; DNA: TGTGCCAGCAGTTACTCCGGAGACGGTTACAATGAGCAGTTCTTC; CDR3: CASSYSGDGYNEQFF
D: -; V: TRBV28; length: 15; size: -; J: TRBJ2-5; DNA: TGTGCCAGCAGTTTTCGGAGGGTCCCGCAAGAGACCCAGTACTTC; CDR3: CASSFRRVPQETQYF
D: TRBD1; V: TRBV3-1/TRBV3-2; length: 15; size: -; J: TRBJ2-5; DNA: TGTGCCAGCAGCCCGGGACAGGGGGCCGCCGAGACCCAGTACTTC; CDR3: CASSPGQGAAETQYF